The entry that follows covers one T cell receptor beta chain sequence. The primer mix had 60 Vbeta and 13 Jbeta primers. Sequencing was performed with immunoSEQ multiplex PCR; in TCRdb, only in-frame clones are kept and a portion is missing. The profile shows about 260,000 clones, roughly two thirds of them singletons. These data belong to a study of cytomegalovirus exposure and HLA in healthy donors. Germline-derived CDR1 and CDR2 are SEHNR and FQNEAQ (reference sequence). The CDR3 runs to 16 residues. Trimming took 5 bases from V and 0 from J; bases not matched to a gene: 9. The chain employs TRBV7-9 and TRBJ2-7; 8 bases line up with TRBD1. Sequenced: PBMCs. The clonotype comes from a female donor in good health and CMV-seronegative. This CDR3 is CASSAFPGQASYEQYF. The CDR3 nucleotides are TGTGCCAGCAGCGCCTTTCCGGGACAGGCCTCCTACGAGCAGTACTTC.